These 22 T cell receptor beta chains share one sample of origin, sequenced in a study of cytomegalovirus exposure and HLA in healthy donors. The PCR made use of 60 Vbeta and 13 Jbeta primers. TCRdb keeps only in-frame clones here, not all; method: immunoSEQ multiplex PCR. Altogether about 120,000 clones are present, around 63% being singletons, with the ten largest covering 10%. The sequencing sample was made of PBMCs. These receptors were taken from a man aged 35-49 years in good health and CMV-seropositive.

The chain joins TRBV4-3 to TRBJ1-4; maybe TRBD1 (5 bases). V gave up 0 bases and J gave up 5 bases, with 10 bases separating them. The CDR3 sequence is 15 residues long. Germline assignment: CDR1 LGHNA and CDR2 YSLEER. CDR3 protein: CASSQEMRQNEKLFF. The DNA of the CDR3 is TGCGCCAGCAGCCAAGAGATGCGACAGAATGAAAAACTGTTTTTT.

The V call is TRBV28, the J call TRBJ2-3; 9 positions agree with TRBD1. The ends lost 6 bases at V and 11 bases at J; junction bases unmatched: 15. This CDR3 region has 15 residues. CDR1 is MDHEN and CDR2 is SYDVKM in the germline V gene. CDR3 amino acids: CASRARDRAVIRQYF. The DNA of the CDR3 is TGTGCCAGCAGGGCCAGGGACAGGGCCGTGATTCGGCAGTATTTT.

J is TRBJ1-2 and V is TRBV9; D perhaps matches TRBD1 (6 bases). V gave up 1 base and J gave up 5 bases, with 15 bases separating them. This CDR3 is 15 amino acids long. The V gene's germline CDR1 is SGDLS and CDR2 YYNGEE. This chain's CDR3 is CASSVRSTGNYGYTF. The CDR3 nucleotides are TGTGCCAGCAGCGTACGGTCTACAGGGAATTATGGCTACACCTTC.

A note on this clone: Other DNA sequences in this sample translate to the same CDR3. The chain recombines TRBV27 with TRBJ2-1; D might be TRBD1 (5 bases). Germline V gives CDR1 MNHEY, CDR2 SMNVEV (reference sequence). This CDR3 is 12 amino acids long. Trimming removed 2 bases from V and 7 bases from J, with 6 bases in between. The CDR3 reads CASSLRGNEQFF. In nucleotides, the CDR3 is TGTGCCAGCAGTTTAAGGGGAAATGAGCAGTTCTTC.

The chain has TRBV2 and TRBJ1-2, with a weak D call TRBD1 (5 bases). From germline, CDR1 is SNHLY and CDR2 FYNNEI. V lost 2 bases, J lost 4 bases, and 11 bases lay in between. The CDR3 extends over 14 amino acids. The CDR3 is CASSEPAGSYGYTF. CDR3 coding DNA: TGTGCCAGCAGTGAACCTGCAGGGTCCTATGGCTACACCTTC. The variable domain in full, completed from reference TRBV2 and TRBJ1-2, reads EPEVTQTPSHQVTQMGQEVILRCVPISNHLYFYWYRQILGQKVEFLVSFYNNEISEKSEIFDDQFSVERPDGSNFTLKIRSTKLEDSAMYFCASSEPAGSYGYTFGSGTRLTVV.

For the CDR3, the DNA is TGTGCCACCAGCAGAGGCAGACAGGGAAATGAGCAGTTCTTC. Protein sequence: CATSRGRQGNEQFF. This chain links TRBV15 with TRBJ2-1; TRBD1 agrees at 7 bases. Germline CDR1 reads LNHNV; CDR2 reads YYDKDF (reference sequence). The V gene end was trimmed by 1 base and the J gene end by 7 bases; junction bases not matched to a gene: 4. There are 14 residues in the CDR3.

The gene calls are TRBV4-1 and TRBJ2-7, with TRBD2 matching 11 bases. Germline assignment: CDR1 MGHRA and CDR2 YSYEKL. The V and J ends lost 4 bases and 3 bases, in that order; junction bases with no gene match: 5. This CDR3 spans 15 amino acids. The CDR3 protein is CASSPGTSGYYEQYF. CDR3 sequence (DNA): TGCGCCAGCAGCCCAGGGACTAGCGGTTACTACGAGCAGTACTTC.

This clone was observed a few times. The chain couples TRBV18 to TRBJ2-2; 9 bases are shared with TRBD2. J gave up 0 bases and V 3 bases, and 8 bases lay outside the gene matches. The germline V gene encodes CDR1 KGHSH and CDR2 LQKENI. This CDR3 has 18 residues. For the CDR3, the DNA is TGTGCCAGCTCACCGTGGGCTAGCGGGGACGCGAACACCGGGGAGCTGTTTTTT. Its protein is CASSPWASGDANTGELFF.

Points on this clone: Distinct nucleotide sequences in the sample also encode this CDR3. The chain has TRBV7-9 and TRBJ2-3; TRBD1 matches at 8 bases. Germline CDR1 and CDR2: SEHNR and FQNEAQ (reference sequence). This CDR3 region has 13 residues. Trimming cost V 5 bases and J 4 bases; bases outside gene matches: 2. For the CDR3, the DNA is TGTGCCAGCAGCCCCAGGGGGCCAGATACGCAGTATTTT. This gives the protein CASSPRGPDTQYF.

The chain carries TRBV7-8 and TRBJ2-2; 7 nucleotides agree with TRBD2. V was clipped by 3 bases and J by 3 bases; unmatched bases: 7. The CDR3 runs 16 residues. Germline lookup yields CDR1 SGHVS and CDR2 FQNEAQ. CDR3 sequence (DNA): TGTGCCAGCAGCTTTAACCGGGGAGGGCACACCGGGGAGCTGTTTTTT. Translation: CASSFNRGGHTGELFF.

V is TRBV19 and J is TRBJ2-7; weak D call: TRBD2 (6 bases). Looked up from germline, CDR1 is LNHDA and CDR2 is SQIVND (reference sequence). Trimming stripped 6 bases from V and 9 bases from J, with 18 bases between. CDR3 length: 13 residues. The CDR3 protein is CASSPAPGAGQYF. In DNA, the CDR3 is TGTGCCAGTAGCCCGGCCCCGGGAGCGGGGCAGTACTTC.

V usage is TRBV6-4 and J usage is TRBJ2-3; D might be TRBD1 (5 bases). Trimming removed 0 bases at V and 6 bases at J, with 13 bases between. This CDR3 is 15 amino acids long. Looked up from germline, CDR1 is MRHNA and CDR2 is SNTAGT. The CDR3 here is CASSDSGGQPDTQYF. As DNA, the CDR3 is TGTGCCAGCAGTGACTCTGGCGGACAACCGGATACGCAGTATTTT.

The chain uses TRBV7-2 and TRBJ2-7; 9 bases are a match to TRBD2. V dropped 5 bases and J dropped 0; count of bases not matched to a gene: 2. This CDR3 is built from 14 residues. Germline V gene lookup returns CDR1 SGHTA and CDR2 FQGNSA. CDR3 bases: TGTGCCAGCAGCCGGACTAGCGTCTCCTACGAGCAGTACTTC. This codes for CASSRTSVSYEQYF.

The chain links TRBV27 to TRBJ2-5, with a possible D match to TRBD2 (5 bases). The CDR3 extends over 13 amino acids. Trimming removed 6 bases from V and 5 bases from J, with 13 bases in between. CDR1 is MNHEY, CDR2 SMNVEV, per germline (reference sequence). The CDR3 nucleotides are TGTGCCAGCAGGTTTGGCTGGGAGGAGACCCAGTACTTC. The encoded protein is CASRFGWEETQYF.

The chain couples TRBV7-3 to TRBJ2-2; 7 positions match TRBD2. V lost 2 bases, J lost 0 bases, and 0 bases stayed unmatched. Germline CDR1 reads SGHTA; CDR2 reads FQGTGA. The CDR3 is 15 residues long. DNA for the CDR3: TGTGCCAGCAGCTTAGCGGGGGCGAACACCGGGGAGCTGTTTTTT. This encodes CASSLAGANTGELFF.

The rearrangement joins TRBV4-2 to TRBJ2-7; 9 bases are shared with TRBD2. Per the germline V gene, CDR1 is LGHNA and CDR2 is YNFKEQ. This CDR3 has 15 amino acids. With 1 base clipped from V and 7 bases from J, the junction kept 8 bases outside the gene matches. The CDR3 coding sequence is TGTGCCAGCAGCCAAGTGCTAGCGGGATTGGGGGAGCAGTACTTC. Protein sequence: CASSQVLAGLGEQYF.

This clone was observed a single time. The genes are TRBV6-1 and TRBJ2-5, with 11 bases aligning to TRBD2. This CDR3 comprises 15 residues. The ends lost 4 bases at V and 7 bases at J; junction bases unmatched: 8. From germline, CDR1 is MNHNS and CDR2 SASEGT. The CDR3 here is CASSAGTSGPGTQYF. The CDR3 DNA sequence: TGTGCCAGCAGTGCTGGGACTAGCGGCCCGGGGACCCAGTACTTC.

In DNA form, the CDR3 reads TGTGCCAGCAGCTTAGGGACTAGCGCCACCGGGGAGCTGTTTTTT. Residues: CASSLGTSATGELFF. The chain links TRBV7-9 to TRBJ2-2, with 9 bases matching TRBD2. The ends lost 1 base at V and 4 bases at J; junction bases unmatched: 1. Germline V CDR1 and CDR2: SEHNR, FQNEAQ (reference sequence). The CDR3 covers 15 residues.

The chain couples TRBV18 to TRBJ2-7, with 10 bases lining up with TRBD1. The trim removed 0 bases at V and 1 base at J, leaving 9 bases unmatched. The CDR3 length is 18 residues. In germline, CDR1 is KGHSH, CDR2 LQKENI. The CDR3: CASSPPAGQGISSYEQYF. The CDR3 DNA sequence: TGTGCCAGCTCACCACCGGCGGGACAGGGGATTTCGTCCTACGAGCAGTACTTC. Complete variable domain (other parts from reference TRBV18 and TRBJ2-7): NAGVMQNPRHLVRRRGQEARLRCSPMKGHSHVYWYRQLPEEGLKFMVYLQKENIIDESGMPKERFSAEFPKEGPSILRIQQVVRGDSAAYFCASSPPAGQGISSYEQYFGPGTRLTVT.

In this sample, this clone turned up a few times. This chain connects TRBV28 to TRBJ2-2; TRBD2 aligns across 8 bases. There are 15 residues in the CDR3. The trim removed 7 bases at V and 4 bases at J, leaving 8 bases unmatched. In germline, CDR1 is MDHEN, CDR2 SYDVKM. The chain's CDR3 is CASNTLGRATGELFF. CDR3 DNA sequence: TGTGCCAGCAACACCCTCGGGAGGGCCACCGGGGAGCTGTTTTTT. The full variable domain, in which reference TRBV28 and TRBJ2-2 provide the parts outside the CDR3, is DVKVTQSSRYLVKRTGEKVFLECVQDMDHENMFWYRQDPGLGLRLIYFSYDVKMKEKGDIPEGYSVSREKKERFSLILESASTNQTSMYLCASNTLGRATGELFFGEGSRLTVL.

This clone was observed a handful of times. The chain uses TRBV5-1 and TRBJ2-2; 7 nucleotides agree with TRBD1. The CDR3 contains 15 residues. Germline loops: CDR1 SGHRS, CDR2 YFSETQ. Trimming removed 0 bases from V and 4 bases from J; junction bases left unmatched: 3. The CDR3 coding sequence is TGCGCCAGCAGCTTGGCGACAGGGCCCACCGGGGAGCTGTTTTTT. Translated: CASSLATGPTGELFF.

J is TRBJ1-1 and V is TRBV6-5; TRBD1 matches at 10 bases. The junction had 11 bases not matched to a gene; V was cut back by 0 bases and J by 10 bases. The CDR3 loop spans 16 amino acids. The germline V gene encodes CDR1 MNHEY and CDR2 SVGAGI. DNA for the CDR3: TGTGCCAGCAGTTACTCGGGACAGGGGCCCGGGTGTGGAGCTTTCTTT. It yields the protein CASSYSGQGPGCGAFF.